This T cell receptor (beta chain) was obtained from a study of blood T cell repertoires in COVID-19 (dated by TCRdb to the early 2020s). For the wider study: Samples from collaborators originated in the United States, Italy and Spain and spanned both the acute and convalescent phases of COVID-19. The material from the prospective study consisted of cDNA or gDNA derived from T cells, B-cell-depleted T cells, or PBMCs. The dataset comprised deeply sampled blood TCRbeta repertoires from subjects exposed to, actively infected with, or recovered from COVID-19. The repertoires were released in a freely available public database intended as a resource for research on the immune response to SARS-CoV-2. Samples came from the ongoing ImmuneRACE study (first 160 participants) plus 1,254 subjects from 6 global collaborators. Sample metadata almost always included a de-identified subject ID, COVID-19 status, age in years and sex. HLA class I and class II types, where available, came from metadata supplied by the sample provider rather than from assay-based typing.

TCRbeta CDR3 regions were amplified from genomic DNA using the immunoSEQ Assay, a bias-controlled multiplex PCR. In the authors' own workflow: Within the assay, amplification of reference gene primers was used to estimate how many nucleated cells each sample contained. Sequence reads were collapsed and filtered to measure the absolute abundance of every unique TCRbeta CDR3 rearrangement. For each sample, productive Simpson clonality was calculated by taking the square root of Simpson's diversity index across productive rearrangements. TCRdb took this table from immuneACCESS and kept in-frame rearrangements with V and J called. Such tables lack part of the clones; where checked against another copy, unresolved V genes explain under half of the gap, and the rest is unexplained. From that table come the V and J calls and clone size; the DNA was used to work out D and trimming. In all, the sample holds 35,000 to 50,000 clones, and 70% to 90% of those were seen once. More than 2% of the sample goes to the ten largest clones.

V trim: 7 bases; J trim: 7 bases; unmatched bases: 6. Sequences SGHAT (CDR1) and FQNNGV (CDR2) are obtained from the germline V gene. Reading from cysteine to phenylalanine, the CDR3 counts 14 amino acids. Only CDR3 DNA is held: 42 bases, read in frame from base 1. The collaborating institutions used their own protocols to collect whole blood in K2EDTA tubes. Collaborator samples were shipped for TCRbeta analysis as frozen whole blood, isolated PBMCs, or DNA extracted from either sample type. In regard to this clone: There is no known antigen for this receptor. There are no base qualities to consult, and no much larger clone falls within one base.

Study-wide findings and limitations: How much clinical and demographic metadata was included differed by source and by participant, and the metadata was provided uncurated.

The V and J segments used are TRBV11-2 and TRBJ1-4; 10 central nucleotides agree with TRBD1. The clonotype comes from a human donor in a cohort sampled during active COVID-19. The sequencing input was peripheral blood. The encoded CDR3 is CASTEDRGSEKLFF. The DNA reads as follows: TGTGCCAGCACAGAGGACAGGGGGAGTGAAAAACTGTTTTTT.